This T cell receptor (beta chain) was sequenced during a study of beta chain features in type 1 diabetes. Overall study results and limits: There were fewer insertions and more deletions at the VDJ junctions of type 1 diabetes patients.

This clone has only a few counts. Its cognate antigen is unknown. Germline values: CDR1 KGHSH, CDR2 LQKENI. The CDR3 is 14 residues long. Trimming stripped 0 bases from V and 13 bases from J, with 16 bases between. Expressed TCRB transcripts were sequenced because the entire RNA isolate underwent reverse transcription. Measured with immunoSEQ multiplex PCR; TCRdb has only the in-frame clones, and not every one. The data hold hundreds of thousands of clones, with approximately 8% observed a single time. This receptor was obtained from a woman between 18 and 29 years old in good health. The V and J genes are TRBV18 and TRBJ2-1; D is possibly TRBD2 (6 bases). The sequenced material came from central memory CD4+ T cells from blood. The CDR3 region is CASSPPTGVPSQFF. The DNA for the CDR3 is TGTGCCAGCTCACCACCGACGGGAGTGCCTTCCCAGTTCTTC.